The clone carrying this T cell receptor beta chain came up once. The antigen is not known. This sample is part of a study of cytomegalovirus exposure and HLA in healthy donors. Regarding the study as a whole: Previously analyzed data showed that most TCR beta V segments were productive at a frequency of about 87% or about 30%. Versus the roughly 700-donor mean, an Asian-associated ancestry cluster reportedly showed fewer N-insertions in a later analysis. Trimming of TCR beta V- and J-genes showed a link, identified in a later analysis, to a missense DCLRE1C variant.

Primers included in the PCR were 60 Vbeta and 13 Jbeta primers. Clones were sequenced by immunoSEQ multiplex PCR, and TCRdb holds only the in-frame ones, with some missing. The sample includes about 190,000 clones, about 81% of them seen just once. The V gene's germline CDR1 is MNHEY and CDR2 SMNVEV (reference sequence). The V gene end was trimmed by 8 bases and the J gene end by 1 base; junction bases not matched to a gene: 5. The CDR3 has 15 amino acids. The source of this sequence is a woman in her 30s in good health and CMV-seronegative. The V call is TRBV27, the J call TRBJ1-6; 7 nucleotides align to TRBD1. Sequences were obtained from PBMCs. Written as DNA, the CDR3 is TGTGCCAGCCGACCAGGGGGTTCCTATAATTCACCCCTCCACTTT. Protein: CASRPGGSYNSPLHF.